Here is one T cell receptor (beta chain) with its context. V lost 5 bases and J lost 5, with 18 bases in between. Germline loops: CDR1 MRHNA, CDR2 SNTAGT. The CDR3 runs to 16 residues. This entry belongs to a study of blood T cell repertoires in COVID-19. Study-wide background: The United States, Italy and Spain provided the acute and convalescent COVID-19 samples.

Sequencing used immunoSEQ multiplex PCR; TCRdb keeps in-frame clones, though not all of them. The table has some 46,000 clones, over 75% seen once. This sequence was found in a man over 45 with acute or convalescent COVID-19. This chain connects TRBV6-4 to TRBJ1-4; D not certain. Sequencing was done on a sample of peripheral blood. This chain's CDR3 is CASSPYEPEENEKLFF. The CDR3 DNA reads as TGTGCCAGCAGTCCATATGAGCCTGAAGAGAATGAAAAACTGTTTTTT.